A single sample gave rise to the 6 T cell receptor beta chains below, sequenced in a study of blood T cell repertoires in COVID-19. Profiled with immunoSEQ multiplex PCR; TCRdb holds only in-frame clones, not every one. The sample holds about 230,000 clones, about nine tenths seen once. The sample comprised peripheral blood. These receptor sequences come from a man aged 50-59 years with COVID-19, enrolled during active disease.

The count of this clone is one. The chain uses TRBV19 and TRBJ2-1, with 8 bases matching TRBD2. The CDR3 loop spans 18 amino acids. Germline-derived CDR1 and CDR2 are LNHDA and SQIVND (reference sequence). V shed 5 bases, J shed 9 bases, and the junction held 21 bases outside the gene matches. The DNA for the CDR3 is TGTGCCAGTAGTCGCACGACTAGCGCCCTGTCTGATTTTGGTGAGCAGTTCTTC. Amino acid sequence: CASSRTTSALSDFGEQFF.

The rearrangement links TRBV19 to TRBJ1-1, with D hard to call. Per the germline V gene, CDR1 is LNHDA and CDR2 is SQIVND (reference sequence). This CDR3 region has 14 residues. V was trimmed by 6 bases and J by 4 bases, leaving 15 bases between them. The CDR3 is CASSSILPFTEAFF. CDR3 sequence (DNA): TGTGCCAGTAGCAGTATACTACCGTTCACTGAAGCTTTCTTT.

This clone was picked up one time. This chain uses TRBV5-6 with TRBJ1-4, with D uncertain. Germline CDR1 and CDR2: SGHDT and YYEEEE. The CDR3 extends over 14 amino acids. Trimming stripped 1 base from V and 7 bases from J, with 11 bases between. The CDR3 DNA sequence: TGTGCCAGCAGCTTGAGTGGGCTTGGTGAAAAACTGTTTTTT. It yields the protein CASSLSGLGEKLFF. The full variable domain, completed using reference TRBV5-6 and TRBJ1-4, is DAGVTQSPTHLIKTRGQQVTLRCSPKSGHDTVSWYQQALGQGPQFIFQYYEEEERQRGNFPDRFSGHQFPNYSSELNVNALLLGDSALYLCASSLSGLGEKLFFGSGTQLSVL.

The chain joins TRBV20-1 to TRBJ1-1; D not certain. This CDR3 is 12 amino acids long. V shed 3 bases and J shed 2 bases, with 7 bases lying between them. The V gene's germline CDR1 is DFQATT and CDR2 SNEGSKA (reference sequence). CDR3 loop: CSASSLNTEAFF. CDR3 in DNA: TGCAGTGCTAGTAGCCTAAACACTGAAGCTTTCTTT.

The chain joins TRBV7-3 to TRBJ1-1; the D is unclear. The CDR3 length is 14 residues. The germline gives CDR1 SGHTA, CDR2 FQGTGA. V lost 4 bases, J lost 6 bases, and 15 bases lay in between. This CDR3 is CASSSEPTGAEAFF. Written as DNA, the CDR3 is TGTGCCAGCAGCTCCGAGCCGACCGGGGCTGAAGCTTTCTTT.

V gene TRBV11-2 combines with J gene TRBJ1-1, with D tentatively TRBD1 (5 bases). The germline gives CDR1 SGHAT, CDR2 FQNNGV. This CDR3 is 15 amino acids long. Trimming pared 1 base from V and 1 base from J, leaving 10 bases between. The CDR3 region has the DNA TGTGCCAGCAGCTTAGGGACACGGGCGAACACTGAAGCTTTCTTT. Its protein is CASSLGTRANTEAFF.